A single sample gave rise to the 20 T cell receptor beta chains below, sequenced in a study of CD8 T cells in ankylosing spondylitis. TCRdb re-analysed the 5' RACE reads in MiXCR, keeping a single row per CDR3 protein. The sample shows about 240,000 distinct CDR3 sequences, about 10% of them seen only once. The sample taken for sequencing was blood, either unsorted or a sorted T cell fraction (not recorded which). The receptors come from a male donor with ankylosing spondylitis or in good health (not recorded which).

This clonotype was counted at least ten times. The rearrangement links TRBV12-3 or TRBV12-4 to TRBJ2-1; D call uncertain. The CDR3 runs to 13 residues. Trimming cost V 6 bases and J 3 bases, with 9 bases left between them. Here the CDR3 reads CASSPSDYNEQFF. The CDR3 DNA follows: TGTGCCAGCAGCCCAAGCGACTACAATGAGCAGTTCTTC.

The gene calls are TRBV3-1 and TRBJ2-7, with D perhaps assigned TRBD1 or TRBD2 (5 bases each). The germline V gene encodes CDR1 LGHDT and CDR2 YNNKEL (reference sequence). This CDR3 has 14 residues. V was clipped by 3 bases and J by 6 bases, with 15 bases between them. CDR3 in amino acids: CASSQGDSSLEQYF. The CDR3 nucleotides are TGTGCCAGCAGCCAGGGGGATAGTAGCCTCGAGCAGTACTTC.

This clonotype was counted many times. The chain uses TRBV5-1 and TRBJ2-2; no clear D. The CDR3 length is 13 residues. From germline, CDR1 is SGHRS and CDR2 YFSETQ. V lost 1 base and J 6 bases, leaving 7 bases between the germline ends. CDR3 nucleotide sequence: TGCGCCAGCAGCTTGAGTAGTTCCGGGGAGCTGTTTTTT. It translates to CASSLSSSGELFF.

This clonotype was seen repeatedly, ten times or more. The CDR3 reads CASRPANTGELFF. The CDR3 region has the DNA TGTGCCAGCAGGCCGGCTAACACCGGGGAGCTGTTTTTT. This rearrangement joins TRBV6-6 to TRBJ2-2; D remains unclear. The ends were cut back, 6 bases at V and 2 bases at J, with 7 bases in the middle. Looked up from germline, CDR1 is MNHNY and CDR2 is SVGAGI (reference sequence). CDR3 length: 13 residues.

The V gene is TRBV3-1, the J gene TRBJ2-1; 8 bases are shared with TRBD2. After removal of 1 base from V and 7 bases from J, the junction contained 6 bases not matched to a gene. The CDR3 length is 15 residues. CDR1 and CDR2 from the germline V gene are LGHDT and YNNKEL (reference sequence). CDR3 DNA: TGTGCCAGCAGCCAAGCCAGCGGGAGCTGGAATGAGCAGTTCTTC. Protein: CASSQASGSWNEQFF.

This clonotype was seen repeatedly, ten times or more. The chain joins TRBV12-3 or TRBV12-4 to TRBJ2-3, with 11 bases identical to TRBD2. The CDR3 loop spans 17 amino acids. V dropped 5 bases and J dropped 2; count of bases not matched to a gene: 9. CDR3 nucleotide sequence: TGTGCCAGCAGTGGCCAACTAGCGGGGGACAACACAGATACGCAGTATTTT. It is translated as CASSGQLAGDNTDTQYF.

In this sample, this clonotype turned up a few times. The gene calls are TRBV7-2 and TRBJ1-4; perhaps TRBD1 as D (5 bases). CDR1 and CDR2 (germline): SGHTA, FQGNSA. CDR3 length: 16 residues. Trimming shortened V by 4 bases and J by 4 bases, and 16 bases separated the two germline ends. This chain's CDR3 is CASSWGFEGSNEKLFF. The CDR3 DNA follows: TGTGCCAGCAGCTGGGGGTTCGAGGGGAGTAATGAAAAACTGTTTTTT.

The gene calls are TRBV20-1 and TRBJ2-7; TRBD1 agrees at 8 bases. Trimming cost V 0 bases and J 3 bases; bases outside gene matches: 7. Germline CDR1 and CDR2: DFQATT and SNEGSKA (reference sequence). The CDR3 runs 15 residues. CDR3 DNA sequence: TGCAGTGCTAGAGATGCCAGGGGGCGCGTCTACGAGCAGTACTTC. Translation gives CSARDARGRVYEQYF.

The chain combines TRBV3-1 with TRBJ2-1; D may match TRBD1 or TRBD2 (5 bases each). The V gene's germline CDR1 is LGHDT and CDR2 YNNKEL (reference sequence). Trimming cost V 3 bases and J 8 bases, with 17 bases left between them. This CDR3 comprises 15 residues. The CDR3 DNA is TGTGCCAGCAGCCAGGGGCAACCGGGGATCTATGAGCAGTTCTTC. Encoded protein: CASSQGQPGIYEQFF.

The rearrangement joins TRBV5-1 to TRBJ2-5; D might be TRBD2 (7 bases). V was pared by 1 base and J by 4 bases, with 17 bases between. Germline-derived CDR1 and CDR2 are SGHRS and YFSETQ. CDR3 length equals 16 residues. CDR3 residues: CASSLPGGPPPETQYF. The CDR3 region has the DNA TGCGCCAGCAGCTTGCCGGGGGGCCCACCCCCAGAGACCCAGTACTTC.

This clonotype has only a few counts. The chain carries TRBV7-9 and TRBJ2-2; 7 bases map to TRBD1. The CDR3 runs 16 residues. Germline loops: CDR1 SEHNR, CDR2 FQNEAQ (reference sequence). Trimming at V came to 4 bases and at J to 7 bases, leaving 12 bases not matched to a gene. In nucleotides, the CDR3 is TGTGCCAGCAGCTCTCTCCCCGTCCGACAGGGCGGGGAGCTGTTTTTT. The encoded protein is CASSSLPVRQGGELFF.

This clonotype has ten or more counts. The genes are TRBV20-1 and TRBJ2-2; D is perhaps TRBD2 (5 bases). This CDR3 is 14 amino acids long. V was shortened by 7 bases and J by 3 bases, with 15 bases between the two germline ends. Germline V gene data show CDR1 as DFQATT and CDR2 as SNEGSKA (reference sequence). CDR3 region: CSVQAPDYTGELFF. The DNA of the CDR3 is TGCAGTGTCCAGGCTCCGGACTACACCGGGGAGCTGTTTTTT.

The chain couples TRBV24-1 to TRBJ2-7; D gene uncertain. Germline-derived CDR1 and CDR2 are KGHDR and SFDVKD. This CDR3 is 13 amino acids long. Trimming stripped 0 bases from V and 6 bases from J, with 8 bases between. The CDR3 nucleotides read TGTGCCACCAGTGATTTGTATGGGCGCGAGCAGTACTTC. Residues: CATSDLYGREQYF.

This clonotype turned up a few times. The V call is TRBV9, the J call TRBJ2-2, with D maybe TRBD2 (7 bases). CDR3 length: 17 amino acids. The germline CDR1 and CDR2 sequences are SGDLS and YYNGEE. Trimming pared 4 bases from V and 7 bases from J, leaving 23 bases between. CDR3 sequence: CASSPRWVLGGDGELFF. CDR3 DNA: TGTGCCAGCAGCCCCCGGTGGGTGCTAGGGGGGGACGGGGAGCTGTTTTTT. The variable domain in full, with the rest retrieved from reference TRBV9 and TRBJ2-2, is DSGVTQTPKHLITATGQRVTLRCSPRSGDLSVYWYQQSLDQGLQFLIQYYNGEERAKGNILERFSAQQFPDLHSELNLSSLELGDSALYFCASSPRWVLGGDGELFFGEGSRLTVL.

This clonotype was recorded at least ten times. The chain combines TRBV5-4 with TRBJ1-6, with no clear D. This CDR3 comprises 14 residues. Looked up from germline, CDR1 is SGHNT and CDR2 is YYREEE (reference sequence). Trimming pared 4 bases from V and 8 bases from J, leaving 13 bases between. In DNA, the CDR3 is TGTGCCAGCAGCCAAAACCGGTTAGATTCACCCCTCCACTTT. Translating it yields CASSQNRLDSPLHF.

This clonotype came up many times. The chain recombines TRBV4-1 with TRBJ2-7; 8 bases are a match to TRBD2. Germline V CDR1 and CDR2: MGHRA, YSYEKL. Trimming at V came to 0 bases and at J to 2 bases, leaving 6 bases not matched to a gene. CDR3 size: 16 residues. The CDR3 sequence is CASSQDSGTNTYEQYF. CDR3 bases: TGCGCCAGCAGCCAAGATAGCGGGACAAACACCTACGAGCAGTACTTC.

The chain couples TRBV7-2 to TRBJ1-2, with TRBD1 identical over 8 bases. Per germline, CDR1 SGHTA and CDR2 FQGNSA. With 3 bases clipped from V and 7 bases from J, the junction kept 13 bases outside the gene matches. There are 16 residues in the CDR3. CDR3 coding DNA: TGTGCCAGCAGCTTTAGGGACGGGACAGGATTCTCTGGCTACACCTTC. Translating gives CASSFRDGTGFSGYTF. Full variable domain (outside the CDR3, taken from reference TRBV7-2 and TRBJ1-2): GAGVSQSPSNKVTEKGKDVELRCDPISGHTALYWYRQSLGQGLEFLIYFQGNSAPDKSGLPSDRFSAERTGGSVSTLTIQRTQQEDSAVYLCASSFRDGTGFSGYTFGSGTRLTVV.

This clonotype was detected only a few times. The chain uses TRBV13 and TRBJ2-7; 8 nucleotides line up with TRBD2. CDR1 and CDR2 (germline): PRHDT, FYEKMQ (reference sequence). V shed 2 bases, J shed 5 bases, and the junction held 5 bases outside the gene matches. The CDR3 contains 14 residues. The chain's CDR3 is CASSLLREGDEQYF. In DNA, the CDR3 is TGTGCCAGCAGCTTACTACGGGAGGGGGACGAGCAGTACTTC.

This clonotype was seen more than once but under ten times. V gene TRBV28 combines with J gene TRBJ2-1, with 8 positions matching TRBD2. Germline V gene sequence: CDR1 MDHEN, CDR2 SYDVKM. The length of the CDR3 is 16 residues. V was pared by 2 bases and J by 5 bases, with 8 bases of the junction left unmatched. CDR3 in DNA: TGTGCCAGCAGTTTACCGGGACTAGGAATTAACAATGAGCAGTTCTTC. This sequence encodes CASSLPGLGINNEQFF.

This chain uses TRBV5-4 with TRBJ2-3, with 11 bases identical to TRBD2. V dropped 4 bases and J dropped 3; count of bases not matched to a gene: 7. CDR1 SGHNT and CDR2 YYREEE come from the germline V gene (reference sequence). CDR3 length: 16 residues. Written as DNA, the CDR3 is TGTGCCAGCAGCCGACCCGGGACTAGCGGTACAGATACGCAGTATTTT. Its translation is CASSRPGTSGTDTQYF.